This TCR beta chain came from a study of OX40 agonist ivuxolimab in advanced cancers. Study as a whole: The diagnoses of dose-escalation patients were hepatocellular carcinoma, melanoma, renal cell or head and neck cancer. Cohort: 80% to 90% men, mean age approximately 60, aged about 23 to 80. Study-wide results and limits: CD8+ T cells averaged more expanded clones than CD4+.

This clone appeared a single time. Its antigen is still unknown. Produced via immunoSEQ multiplex PCR; TCRdb's table is partial and in-frame only. The sample carries about 93,000 clones, around 92% recorded once. The CDR3 contains 15 residues. V trimming: 2 bases; J trimming: 8 bases; junction bases outside the gene matches: 10. Germline-derived CDR1 and CDR2 are MNHEY and SMNVEV (reference sequence). The receptor was derived from an adult with an advanced solid tumor such as melanoma, head and neck, liver or kidney cancer. The material sequenced was CD4+ or CD8+ T cells sorted from blood, taken in a trial of the OX40 agonist ivuxolimab. This chain links TRBV27 with TRBJ1-2; 8 bases map to TRBD1. The CDR3 DNA sequence: TGTGCCAGCAGTTTAAAGCCGACAGGGGTGGAGGGCTACACCTTC. The encoded protein is CASSLKPTGVEGYTF.